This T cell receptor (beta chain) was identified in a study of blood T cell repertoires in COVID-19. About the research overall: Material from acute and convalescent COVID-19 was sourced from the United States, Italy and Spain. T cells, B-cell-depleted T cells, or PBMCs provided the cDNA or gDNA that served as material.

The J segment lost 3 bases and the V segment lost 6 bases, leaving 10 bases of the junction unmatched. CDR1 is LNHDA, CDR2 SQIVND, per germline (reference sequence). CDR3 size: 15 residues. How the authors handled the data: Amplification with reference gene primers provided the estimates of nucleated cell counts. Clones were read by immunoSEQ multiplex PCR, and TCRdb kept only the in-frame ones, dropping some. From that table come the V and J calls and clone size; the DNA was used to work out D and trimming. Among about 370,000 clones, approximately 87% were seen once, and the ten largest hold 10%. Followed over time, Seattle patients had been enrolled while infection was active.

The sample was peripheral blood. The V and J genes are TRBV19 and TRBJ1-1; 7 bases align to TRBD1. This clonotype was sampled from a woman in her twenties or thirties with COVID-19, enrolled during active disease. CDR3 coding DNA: TGTGCCAGTAGCCCAGGTGTAGGGGGCTACACTGAAGCTTTCTTT. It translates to CASSPGVGGYTEAFF.